Each of the 29 T cell receptor beta chains below was sequenced from the same sample in a study of CD8 T cells in Susac syndrome. The RNA, about 0.5 to 1 ug, was put through reverse transcription using random hexamers. TCRdb fed the immunoSEQ multiplex PCR reads into MiXCR, producing one record per CDR3 protein. The sample has about 300,000 distinct CDR3 sequences; around nine tenths are singletons. Sequenced input: CD8+ T cells from PBMCs. Receptors were obtained from a human donor with multiple sclerosis.

This chain joins TRBV24-1 and TRBJ2-7; D gene uncertain. V was shortened by 4 bases and J by 1 base, with 7 bases between the two germline ends. The germline CDR1 and CDR2 sequences are KGHDR and SFDVKD. The CDR3 consists of 13 residues. The CDR3 nucleotides read TGTGCCACCAGTGAGCGGTATTCCTACGAGCAGTACTTC. Its translation: CATSERYSYEQYF.

V is TRBV7-9 and J is TRBJ1-4; D unresolved. V shed 2 bases and J shed 8 bases, with 15 bases lying between them. Germline V gene lookup returns CDR1 SEHNR and CDR2 FQNEAQ (reference sequence). The CDR3 is 15 residues long. This chain's CDR3 is CASSLTATAGEKLFF. The CDR3 DNA follows: TGTGCCAGCAGCTTAACGGCAACCGCGGGAGAAAAACTGTTTTTT.

The chain links TRBV6-2 or TRBV6-3 to TRBJ2-3, with 8 bases matching TRBD2. Germline V gene data show CDR1 as MNHEY and CDR2 as SVGEGT. This CDR3 contains 15 residues. V dropped 2 bases and J dropped 5; count of bases not matched to a gene: 6. The CDR3 region is CASSYPGLAGDTQYF. For the CDR3, the DNA is TGTGCCAGCAGTTACCCCGGACTAGCCGGAGATACGCAGTATTTT.

J is TRBJ2-5 and V is TRBV12-3 or TRBV12-4, with no clear D. The CDR3 runs to 13 residues. V shed 6 bases and J shed 5 bases, with 13 bases lying between them. The CDR3 reads CASSLAGWETQYF. CDR3 nucleotides: TGTGCCAGCAGCCTTGCTGGGTGGGAGACCCAGTACTTC.

The rearrangement uses TRBV7-9 and TRBJ2-5, with D maybe TRBD2 (5 bases). V lost 4 bases and J 1 base, leaving 16 bases between the germline ends. Germline loops: CDR1 SEHNR, CDR2 FQNEAQ (reference sequence). The CDR3 consists of 16 residues. CDR3 nucleotide sequence: TGTGCCAGCAGCTATTCTTTTAAGGGAGCCCAAGAGACCCAGTACTTC. Translated: CASSYSFKGAQETQYF.

The chain links TRBV9 to TRBJ2-7, with 7 positions matching TRBD2. V was clipped by 0 bases and J by 3 bases; unmatched bases: 3. The CDR3 consists of 14 residues. Germline V CDR1 and CDR2: SGDLS, YYNGEE. The CDR3 nucleotides are TGTGCCAGCAGCGTAGCGGGGGAGGGCTACGAGCAGTACTTC. Amino acids: CASSVAGEGYEQYF.

The chain joins TRBV4-3 to TRBJ2-3; 8 nucleotides match TRBD1. The trim removed 4 bases at V and 4 bases at J, leaving 16 bases unmatched. There are 18 residues in the CDR3. Germline CDR1 and CDR2: LGHNA and YSLEER. CDR3 in DNA: TGCGCCAGCAGCCCCTCAGCGCCCGGGCAGGGGGCGGCAGATACGCAGTATTTT. It encodes CASSPSAPGQGAADTQYF.

This clonotype was counted a single time. J is TRBJ2-3 and V is TRBV19; unclear D gene. This CDR3 contains 14 residues. Trimming removed 6 bases from V and 0 bases from J, with 10 bases in between. The germline CDR1 and CDR2 sequences are LNHDA and SQIVND (reference sequence). The CDR3 sequence is CASRTLTSTDTQYF. The CDR3 DNA is TGTGCCAGTAGAACATTGACTAGCACAGATACGCAGTATTTT.

V usage is TRBV6-2 or TRBV6-3 and J usage is TRBJ2-7; D not resolved. V lost 6 bases and J 6 bases, leaving 15 bases between the germline ends. The V gene's germline CDR1 is MNHEY and CDR2 SVGEGT. The CDR3 covers 13 residues. Here the CDR3 DNA reads TGTGCCAGCAGAGCCGCCCCACACGGCGAGCAGTACTTC. It encodes CASRAAPHGEQYF.

The chain joins TRBV4-3 to TRBJ1-6; TRBD1 is a possible D gene (5 bases). CDR3 length equals 15 residues. V gave up 0 bases and J gave up 7 bases, with 10 bases separating them. Germline V gene sequence: CDR1 LGHNA, CDR2 YSLEER. The CDR3 DNA reads as TGCGCCAGCAGCCAAGATCAGGGAATAAATTCACCCCTCCACTTT. Protein: CASSQDQGINSPLHF.

The rearrangement links TRBV6-6 to TRBJ2-1; the D call may be TRBD1 or TRBD2 (5 bases each). The germline V gene encodes CDR1 MNHNY and CDR2 SVGAGI (reference sequence). Trimming removed 7 bases at V and 6 bases at J, with 10 bases between. CDR3 length: 12 residues. The CDR3: CASTSGPNEQFF. For the CDR3, the DNA is TGTGCCAGCACATCGGGACCCAATGAGCAGTTCTTC.

As regards this clonotype: Sequence at one end of the junction differs from germline and may be a read error. This sequence joins TRBV30 and TRBJ1-3, with unresolved D. The CDR3 spans 12 residues. Germline V gene data show CDR1 as GTSNPN and CDR2 as SVGIG (reference sequence). The CDR3 reads CAWGESANTIYF. The CDR3 region has the DNA TGTGCCTGGGGGGAATCTGCAAACACCATATATTTT.

The genes are TRBV29-1 and TRBJ2-3; 10 nucleotides align to TRBD1. CDR1 is SQVTM, CDR2 ANQGSEA, per germline. The J segment lost 6 bases and the V segment lost 6 bases, leaving 9 bases of the junction unmatched. CDR3 size: 14 residues. This chain's CDR3 is CSVVPGQGPDTQYF. CDR3 DNA: TGCAGCGTGGTGCCGGGACAGGGGCCCGATACGCAGTATTTT.

The J gene is TRBJ2-1, the V gene TRBV12-2; TRBD2, the table's D call, lacks a check against the DNA. TRBV12-2 is designated a pseudogene. CDR3 length equals 19 residues. The CDR3 DNA reads as TGTGCAAGTCGCTTCCATCAGAGTCCTCTCTTCTTACACTACAATGAGCAGTTCTTC. Amino acids: CASRFHQSPLFLHYNEQFF.

The rearrangement joins TRBV7-8 to TRBJ2-7, with TRBD1 identical over 9 bases. The CDR3 loop spans 14 amino acids. J lost 4 bases, V lost 5 bases, and 6 bases had no gene match. The germline CDR1 and CDR2 sequences are SGHVS and FQNEAQ. CDR3 sequence: CASSATGGWYEQYF. CDR3 bases: TGTGCCAGCAGCGCTACAGGGGGCTGGTACGAGCAGTACTTC.

This chain uses TRBV12-3 or TRBV12-4 with TRBJ2-1; the D gene is possibly TRBD2 (6 bases). The CDR3 covers 14 residues. V gave up 7 bases and J gave up 7 bases, with 17 bases separating them. The CDR3 spells CASTLLREGNEQFF. The CDR3 coding sequence is TGTGCCAGCACCCTATTGCGGGAAGGTAATGAGCAGTTCTTC.

The chain has TRBV20-1 and TRBJ2-5, with 8 bases aligning to TRBD2. V was pared by 0 bases and J by 3 bases, with 9 bases of the junction left unmatched. Germline-derived CDR1 and CDR2 are DFQATT and SNEGSKA (reference sequence). The CDR3 sequence is 16 residues long. The CDR3 DNA reads as TGCAGTGCTAGAGATGAGTGGACTAGCCCAGAAGAGACCCAGTACTTC. Translation: CSARDEWTSPEETQYF.

This clonotype turned up a few times. The rearrangement joins TRBV3-1 to TRBJ2-1; D may be TRBD2 (6 bases). Trimming left V 0 bases short and J 7 bases short, with 13 bases between. The CDR3 loop spans 15 amino acids. In germline, CDR1 is LGHDT, CDR2 YNNKEL (reference sequence). The CDR3 DNA reads TGTGCCAGCAGCCAAGACTTTTACCGGGAGAATGAGCAGTTCTTC. Its protein is CASSQDFYRENEQFF.

This sequence joins TRBV20-1 and TRBJ2-7; 10 nucleotides match TRBD2. CDR3 length: 15 residues. Germline CDR1 is DFQATT and CDR2 is SNEGSKA (reference sequence). With 2 bases clipped from V and 2 bases from J, the junction kept 6 bases outside the gene matches. DNA of the CDR3: TGCAGTGCTAGATCCCCTAGCGGGAGAGCCTACGAGCAGTACTTC. As protein: CSARSPSGRAYEQYF.

This chain joins TRBV27 and TRBJ2-3, with 10 bases identical to TRBD1. Per germline, CDR1 MNHEY and CDR2 SMNVEV (reference sequence). V lost 3 bases to trimming and J lost 6 bases; unmatched junction nucleotides: 12. The CDR3 has 17 residues. DNA of the CDR3: TGTGCCAGCAGTTTTTTGCGGGACAGGGGTCGGTGGGATACGCAGTATTTT. It is translated as CASSFLRDRGRWDTQYF.

J is TRBJ2-3 and V is TRBV12-3 or TRBV12-4; TRBD2 matches at 7 bases. The CDR3 is made up of 15 amino acids. Unmatched junction bases numbered 12, after V lost 9 bases and J lost 3 bases. As DNA, the CDR3 is TGTGCCAGTGCCAGCGGGACTTTGTTTACAGATACGCAGTATTTT. Its protein product is CASASGTLFTDTQYF.

The genes are TRBV19 and TRBJ1-1, with unresolved D. Germline V gene data show CDR1 as LNHDA and CDR2 as SQIVND (reference sequence). V was shortened by 5 bases and J by 5 bases, with 15 bases between the two germline ends. The CDR3 extends over 14 amino acids. This CDR3 is CASSVGSLRTEAFF. CDR3 bases: TGTGCCAGTAGTGTCGGGTCCTTGAGGACTGAAGCTTTCTTT.

The V and J genes are TRBV30 and TRBJ2-2; the D is unclear. This CDR3 is 13 amino acids long. Germline V gene sequence: CDR1 GTSNPN, CDR2 SVGIG (reference sequence). Trimming stripped 0 bases from V and 0 bases from J, with 2 bases between. This CDR3 is CAWSVTNTGELFF. CDR3 coding DNA: TGTGCCTGGAGTGTCACGAACACCGGGGAGCTGTTTTTT.

This clonotype was recorded a few times. The rearrangement joins TRBV6-2 or TRBV6-3 to TRBJ2-1, with no clear D. Looked up from germline, CDR1 is MNHEY and CDR2 is SVGEGT. Trimming removed 3 bases from V and 4 bases from J, with 7 bases in between. The CDR3 loop spans 13 amino acids. The chain's CDR3 is CASSYSLYNEQFF. In DNA form, the CDR3 reads TGTGCCAGCAGTTATTCGCTTTACAATGAGCAGTTCTTC.

V and J are TRBV6-2 or TRBV6-3 and TRBJ2-1; weak D call: TRBD2 (5 bases). Looked up from germline, CDR1 is MNHEY and CDR2 is SVGEGT. The CDR3 contains 15 residues. The V end was cut by 0 bases, the J end by 7 bases, with 13 bases between. For the CDR3, the DNA is TGTGCCAGCAGTTACTCTCCAGAGGGAGATAATGAGCAGTTCTTC. This sequence encodes CASSYSPEGDNEQFF.

The chain couples TRBV28 to TRBJ2-5; unclear D gene. V dropped 2 bases and J dropped 0 bases, with 10 bases sitting between them. CDR3 length: 15 amino acids. Per germline, CDR1 MDHEN and CDR2 SYDVKM. DNA for the CDR3: TGTGCCAGCAGTTTACGGCTTCGGGACCAAGAGACCCAGTACTTC. It codes for CASSLRLRDQETQYF.

The chain has TRBV30 and TRBJ2-1; tentative D call: TRBD1 (6 bases). Germline V gene sequence: CDR1 GTSNPN, CDR2 SVGIG (reference sequence). V dropped 3 bases and J dropped 2 bases, with 14 bases sitting between them. This CDR3 has 15 residues. Here the CDR3 DNA reads TGTGCCTGGAGCGATACAGGGTTGGCCTACAATGAGCAGTTCTTC. This sequence encodes CAWSDTGLAYNEQFF.

The rearrangement links TRBV7-2 to TRBJ2-1; TRBD1 is a possible D gene (6 bases). Germline CDR1 reads SGHTA; CDR2 reads FQGNSA. V lost 5 bases, J lost 2 bases, and 13 bases lay in between. The CDR3 has 15 residues. CDR3 nucleotide sequence: TGTGCCAGCAGCATGACCCCAGGGGCCTACAATGAGCAGTTCTTC. Amino acids: CASSMTPGAYNEQFF.

V gene TRBV5-3 combines with J gene TRBJ2-2, with D unclear. TRBV5-3 is filed as an ORF, its function uncertain. CDR3 length equals 14 residues. Trimming shortened V by 0 bases and J by 1 base, and 4 bases separated the two germline ends. CDR3 sequence (DNA): TGTGCCAGAAGCTTGGAAAGGAACACCGGGGAGCTGTTTTTT. As protein: CARSLERNTGELFF.